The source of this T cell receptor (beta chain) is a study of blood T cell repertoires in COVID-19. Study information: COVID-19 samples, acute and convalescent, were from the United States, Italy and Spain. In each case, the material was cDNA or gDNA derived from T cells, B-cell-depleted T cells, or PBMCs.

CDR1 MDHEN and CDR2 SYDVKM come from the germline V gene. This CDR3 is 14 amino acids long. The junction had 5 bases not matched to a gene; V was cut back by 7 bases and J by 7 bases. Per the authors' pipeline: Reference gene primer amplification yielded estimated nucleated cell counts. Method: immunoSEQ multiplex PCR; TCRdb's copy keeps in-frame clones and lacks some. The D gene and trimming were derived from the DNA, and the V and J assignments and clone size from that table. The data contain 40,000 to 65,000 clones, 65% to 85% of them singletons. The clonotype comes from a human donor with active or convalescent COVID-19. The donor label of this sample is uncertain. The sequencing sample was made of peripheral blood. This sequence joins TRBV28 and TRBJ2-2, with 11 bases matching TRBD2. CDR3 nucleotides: TGTGCCAGCATTTATAGCGGGAGGGGCGGGGAGCTGTTTTTT. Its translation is CASIYSGRGGELFF. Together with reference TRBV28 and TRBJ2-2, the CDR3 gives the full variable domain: DVKVTQSSRYLVKRTGEKVFLECVQDMDHENMFWYRQDPGLGLRLIYFSYDVKMKEKGDIPEGYSVSREKKERFSLILESASTNQTSMYLCASIYSGRGGELFFGEGSRLTVL.